This T cell receptor (beta chain) was captured by sequencing in a study of cytomegalovirus exposure and HLA in healthy donors. Whole-study context: A prior analysis found 117 million unique TCR beta sequences from some 200 million T cells.

Trimming cost V 1 base and J 6 bases; bases outside gene matches: 11. The germline V gene has CDR1 LNHDA and CDR2 SQIVND (reference sequence). This CDR3 contains 16 residues. Study findings and constraints: In a later analysis, TCR beta V- and J-gene trimming showed a link to a missense DCLRE1C variant.

With regard to this clone: What it recognizes is unknown.

PCR amplification relied on 60 Vbeta primers (plus 13 Jbeta primers). Libraries were prepared by immunoSEQ multiplex PCR; TCRdb keeps only in-frame clonotypes and omits some of them. Here the sample spans nearly 200,000 clones, around 75% being singletons. The V call is TRBV19, the J call TRBJ1-1, with TRBD1 matching 7 bases. Sequenced: PBMCs. This TCR was sampled from a male donor in good health and CMV-seropositive. The CDR3 spells CASSIGGGTAISEAFF. For the CDR3, the DNA is TGTGCCAGTAGTATAGGAGGGGGGACAGCTATTTCTGAAGCTTTCTTT.